Shown below are 2 T cell receptor beta chains from a single sample sequenced in a study of control samples from healthy donors and cancer patients. Produced via immunoSEQ multiplex PCR; TCRdb's table is partial and in-frame only. The sample records 190,000 or so clones, about 93% being singletons. Material for sequencing was blood. These receptors were taken from a man between 18 and 35 years old in good health.

In DNA, the CDR3 is TGTGCCAGCAGGAAGACAGGGGCCTACGAGCAGTACTTC. Amino acid sequence: CASRKTGAYEQYF. This chain links TRBV2 with TRBJ2-7; 8 bases line up with TRBD1. After removal of 6 bases from V and 2 bases from J, the junction contained 3 bases not matched to a gene. CDR1 and CDR2 from the germline V gene are SNHLY and FYNNEI. The CDR3 totals 13 residues.

The chain couples TRBV9 to TRBJ2-5, with 9 bases aligning to TRBD2. After removal of 3 bases from V and 1 base from J, the junction contained 7 bases not matched to a gene. The CDR3 totals 16 residues. CDR1 is SGDLS, CDR2 YYNGEE, per germline. CDR3 sequence: CASSEGGRGGQETQYF. The CDR3 nucleotides read TGTGCCAGCAGCGAGGGTGGGCGGGGGGGCCAAGAGACCCAGTACTTC. The full variable domain, in which reference TRBV9 and TRBJ2-5 provide the parts outside the CDR3, is DSGVTQTPKHLITATGQRVTLRCSPRSGDLSVYWYQQSLDQGLQFLIQYYNGEERAKGNILERFSAQQFPDLHSELNLSSLELGDSALYFCASSEGGRGGQETQYFGPGTRLLVL.